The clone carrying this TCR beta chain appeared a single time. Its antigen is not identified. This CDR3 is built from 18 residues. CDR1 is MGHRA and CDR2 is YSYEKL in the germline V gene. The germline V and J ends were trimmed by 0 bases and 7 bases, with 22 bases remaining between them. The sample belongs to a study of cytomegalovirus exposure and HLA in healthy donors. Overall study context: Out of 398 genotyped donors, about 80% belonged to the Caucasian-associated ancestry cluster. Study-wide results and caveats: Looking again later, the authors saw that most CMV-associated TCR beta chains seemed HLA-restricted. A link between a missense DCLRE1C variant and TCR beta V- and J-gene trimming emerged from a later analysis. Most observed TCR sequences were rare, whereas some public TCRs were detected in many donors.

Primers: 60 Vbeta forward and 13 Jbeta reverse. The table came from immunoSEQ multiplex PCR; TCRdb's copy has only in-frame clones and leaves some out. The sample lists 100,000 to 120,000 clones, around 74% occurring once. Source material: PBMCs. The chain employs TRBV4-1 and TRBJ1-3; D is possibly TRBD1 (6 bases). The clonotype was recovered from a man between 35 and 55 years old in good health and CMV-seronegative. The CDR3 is CASSQDPPDRPPRNTIYF. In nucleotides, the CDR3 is TGCGCCAGCAGCCAAGACCCACCAGACAGGCCTCCCCGGAACACCATATATTTT.